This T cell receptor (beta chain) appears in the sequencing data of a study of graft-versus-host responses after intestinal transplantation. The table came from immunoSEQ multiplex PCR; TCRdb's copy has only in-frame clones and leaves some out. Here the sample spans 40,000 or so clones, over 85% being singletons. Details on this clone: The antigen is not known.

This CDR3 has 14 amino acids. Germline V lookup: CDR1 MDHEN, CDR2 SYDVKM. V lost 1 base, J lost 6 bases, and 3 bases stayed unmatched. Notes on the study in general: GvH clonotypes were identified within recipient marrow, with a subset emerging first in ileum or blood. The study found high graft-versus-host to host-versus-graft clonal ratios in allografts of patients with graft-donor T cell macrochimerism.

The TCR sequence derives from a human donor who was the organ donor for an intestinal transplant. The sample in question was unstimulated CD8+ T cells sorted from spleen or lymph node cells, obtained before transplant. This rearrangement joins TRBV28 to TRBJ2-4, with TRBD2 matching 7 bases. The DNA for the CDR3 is TGTGCCAGCAGTTTATTTGGGAGGGGAAACATTCAGTACTTC. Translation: CASSLFGRGNIQYF. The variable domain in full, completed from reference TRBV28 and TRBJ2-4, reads DVKVTQSSRYLVKRTGEKVFLECVQDMDHENMFWYRQDPGLGLRLIYFSYDVKMKEKGDIPEGYSVSREKKERFSLILESASTNQTSMYLCASSLFGRGNIQYFGAGTRLSVL.